A single sample is the source of the 9 T cell receptor beta chains below, sequenced in a study of blood T cell repertoires in COVID-19. Method: immunoSEQ multiplex PCR; TCRdb's copy keeps in-frame clones and lacks some. The profile shows about 17,000 clones, roughly 75% of them singletons. Sequencing was performed on peripheral blood. These receptors all come from a man aged 60 to 69 with active or convalescent COVID-19.

This chain joins TRBV19 and TRBJ2-7, with D possibly matching TRBD2 (5 bases). Per germline, CDR1 LNHDA and CDR2 SQIVND (reference sequence). Deletions cut 0 bases from V and 3 bases from J, with 9 bases between. This CDR3 contains 14 residues. CDR3 loop: CASSIDRTYYEQYF. The CDR3 DNA reads as TGTGCCAGTAGTATAGATCGGACTTACTACGAGCAGTACTTC. Filled out from reference TRBV19 and TRBJ2-7, the complete variable domain reads DGGITQSPKYLFRKEGQNVTLSCEQNLNHDAMYWYRQDPGQGLRLIYYSQIVNDFQKGDIAEGYSVSREKKESFPLTVTSAQKNPTAFYLCASSIDRTYYEQYFGPGTRLTVT.

This clone appeared a few times. The chain is built from TRBV3-1 (or the pseudogene TRBV3-2) and TRBJ2-7, with D perhaps TRBD1 (6 bases). The CDR3 totals 12 residues. The germline V gene encodes CDR1 LGHDT and CDR2 YNNKEL (reference sequence). The V and J ends lost 5 bases and 3 bases respectively, with 8 bases between them. This chain's CDR3 is CASSKGDYEQYF. Here the CDR3 DNA reads TGTGCCAGCAGCAAGGGGGACTACGAGCAGTACTTC.

The chain couples TRBV6-5 to TRBJ2-3; 13 bases fit TRBD2. Trimming cost V 2 bases and J 4 bases; bases outside gene matches: 3. Germline CDR1 MNHEY, CDR2 SVGAGI. CDR3 size: 16 residues. The CDR3 here is CASSYAGTSGADTQYF. The CDR3 DNA reads as TGTGCCAGCAGTTACGCAGGGACTAGCGGGGCAGATACGCAGTATTTT.

The chain joins TRBV7-9 to TRBJ2-3; 9 positions agree with TRBD1. The CDR3 is 17 amino acids. With V trimmed by 2 bases and J by 6 bases, 12 bases remained unmatched. Germline assignment: CDR1 SEHNR and CDR2 FQNEAQ (reference sequence). The CDR3 DNA reads as TGTGCCAGCAGCTTAAGGGCGGGGACAGGGACACGTGATACGCAGTATTTT. Its protein product is CASSLRAGTGTRDTQYF.

This clone was counted only a few times. The chain recombines TRBV2 with TRBJ2-1, with 12 bases fitting TRBD2. Germline-derived CDR1 and CDR2 are SNHLY and FYNNEI. V dropped 9 bases and J dropped 5; count of bases not matched to a gene: 2. The CDR3 has 13 residues. The DNA of the CDR3 is TGTGCCAGAGGACTAGCGGGGAACAATGAGCAGTTCTTC. This translates into CARGLAGNNEQFF.

This clone came up once. The gene calls are TRBV11-3 and TRBJ2-3; 9 positions match TRBD2. Unmatched junction bases numbered 2, after V lost 1 base and J lost 0 bases. Germline V CDR1 and CDR2: SGHNT, YENEEA. The CDR3 has 16 amino acids. The CDR3 DNA follows: TGTGCCAGCAGCTTAGGGCTAGCGGGGAGCACAGATACGCAGTATTTT. Protein product: CASSLGLAGSTDTQYF.

V gene TRBV29-1 combines with J gene TRBJ2-3, with 13 bases lining up with TRBD2. The length of the CDR3 is 14 residues. V dropped 4 bases and J dropped 5; count of bases not matched to a gene: 3. Germline V gives CDR1 SQVTM, CDR2 ANQGSEA. CDR3 bases: TGCAGCGTTGGACTAGCGGGAGGAGGAGATACGCAGTATTTT. This gives the protein CSVGLAGGGDTQYF.

The chain recombines TRBV4-1 with TRBJ1-2; D is perhaps TRBD1 (6 bases). The CDR3 extends over 14 amino acids. The V end was cut by 4 bases, the J end by 4 bases, with 13 bases between. Germline assignment: CDR1 MGHRA and CDR2 YSYEKL. The CDR3 sequence is CASSRGGSVYGYTF. The CDR3 region has the DNA TGCGCCAGCAGCCGAGGGGGTTCCGTCTATGGCTACACCTTC.

The genes are TRBV4-1 and TRBJ1-1; no reliable D call. Germline V gene data show CDR1 as MGHRA and CDR2 as YSYEKL. Trimming shortened V by 4 bases and J by 1 base, and 7 bases separated the two germline ends. The CDR3 covers 13 residues. Written as DNA, the CDR3 is TGCGCCAGCAGCCGCCGGGAGAACACTGAAGCTTTCTTT. Its translation: CASSRRENTEAFF.